The 21 T cell receptor beta chains presented below share a single source sample, sequenced in a study of shared clonotypes between healthy human individuals. CD8 cells regarded as naive lacked CD45RO, were positively chosen for CCR7, and omitted terminally differentiated effector memory CD45RA+ cells. Some clones are missing from TCRdb's copy, which holds only in-frame ones; the method was immunoSEQ multiplex PCR. Of millions of clones listed, roughly 94% are singletons. Source material: naive CD8+ T cells sorted from blood. These receptors were obtained from a man younger than 30 in good health.

The chain uses TRBV7-9 and TRBJ1-2, with TRBD1 matching over 10 bases. Germline V gene lookup returns CDR1 SEHNR and CDR2 FQNEAQ (reference sequence). The trim removed 4 bases at V and 6 bases at J, leaving 5 bases unmatched. The length of the CDR3 is 14 residues. DNA for the CDR3: TGTGCCAGCAGCTCACCCGGGACAGGGGATGGCTACACCTTC. It specifies CASSSPGTGDGYTF.

The rearrangement uses TRBV7-8 and TRBJ1-5, with D possibly TRBD1 on 5 matching bases. CDR1 and CDR2 (germline): SGHVS, FQNEAQ. This CDR3 has 15 amino acids. V lost 5 bases to trimming and J lost 4 bases, with 15 bases between them. The CDR3 DNA sequence: TGTGCCAGCAGCCCCGAGGTAGGGGTTAATCAGCCCCAGCATTTT. This gives the protein CASSPEVGVNQPQHF.

The chain joins TRBV7-6 to TRBJ1-5; D gene ambiguous. In germline, CDR1 is SGHVS, CDR2 FNYEAQ. Between the trimmed V and J ends, which lost 5 bases and 7 bases, there was a span of 15 bases. The CDR3 has 14 amino acids. The CDR3 loop is CASSADGSRQPQHF. In DNA, the CDR3 is TGTGCCAGCAGCGCGGACGGGTCACGACAGCCCCAGCATTTT.

The CDR3 DNA reads TGCAGTGCTCAGCTGGGTGGCGAGCAGTACTTC. This sequence encodes CSAQLGGEQYF. J is TRBJ2-7 and V is TRBV20-1; D is uncertain. The CDR3 extends over 11 amino acids. CDR1 and CDR2 from the germline V gene are DFQATT and SNEGSKA (reference sequence). The V and J ends lost 5 bases and 6 bases respectively, with 11 bases between them.

The count of this clone is one. The J gene is TRBJ2-2, the V gene TRBV15; TRBD2 is a possible D gene (5 bases). The length of the CDR3 is 15 residues. Germline CDR1 and CDR2: LNHNV and YYDKDF (reference sequence). V was cut by 6 bases and J by 1 base, with 12 bases left in between. CDR3: CATREFEGNTGELFF. Here the CDR3 DNA reads TGTGCCACCAGAGAGTTTGAGGGGAACACCGGGGAGCTGTTTTTT. Based on the CDR3 plus reference TRBV15 and TRBJ2-2, the full variable domain is DAMVIQNPRYQVTQFGKPVTLSCSQTLNHNVMYWYQQKSSQAPKLLFHYYDKDFNNEADTPDNFQSRRPNTSFCFLDIRSPGLGDTAMYLCATREFEGNTGELFFGEGSRLTVL.

The chain has TRBV7-9 and TRBJ1-2, with D tentatively TRBD1 (5 bases). Germline CDR1 is SEHNR and CDR2 is FQNEAQ (reference sequence). V lost 5 bases and J 3 bases, leaving 13 bases between the germline ends. CDR3 length: 14 amino acids. The DNA for the CDR3 is TGTGCCAGCAGCGTGTCTGAGGGGTACTATGGCTACACCTTC. Its protein is CASSVSEGYYGYTF.

The chain joins TRBV5-4 to TRBJ2-7; D perhaps matches TRBD1 (5 bases). Trimming removed 2 bases at V and 3 bases at J, with 9 bases between. Germline V gene data show CDR1 as SGHNT and CDR2 as YYREEE (reference sequence). The CDR3 covers 13 residues. CDR3 in DNA: TGTGCCAGCAGCTTAGGGGAAGACTACGAGCAGTACTTC. Amino acids: CASSLGEDYEQYF.

This clone was seen a single time. The CDR3 DNA sequence: TGTGCCAGCAGCACATTATTAGAAAACCTCCACAATGAGCAGTTCTTC. It is translated as CASSTLLENLHNEQFF. This chain connects TRBV7-8 to TRBJ2-1; D is ambiguous. CDR1 and CDR2 (germline): SGHVS, FQNEAQ. This CDR3 has 16 amino acids. V was trimmed by 5 bases and J by 5 bases, leaving 19 bases between them.

V and J are TRBV15 and TRBJ1-6, with a weak D call TRBD1 (5 bases). The germline gives CDR1 LNHNV, CDR2 YYDKDF (reference sequence). CDR3 size: 15 residues. V lost 4 bases and J lost 11, with 18 bases in between. The CDR3 sequence: CATSIGTVAGTPLHF. The CDR3 DNA reads TGTGCCACCAGCATAGGGACGGTTGCCGGGACACCCCTCCACTTT.

This chain links TRBV5-1 with TRBJ2-1; 11 nucleotides agree with TRBD2. Germline lookup yields CDR1 SGHRS and CDR2 YFSETQ. The CDR3 contains 19 residues. Trimming took 0 bases from V and 1 from J; bases not matched to a gene: 9. CDR3 in amino acids: CASSLVPLAGGPSYNEQFF. The CDR3 region has the DNA TGCGCCAGCAGCTTGGTCCCGCTAGCGGGAGGACCGTCCTACAATGAGCAGTTCTTC.

The chain couples TRBV9 to TRBJ2-2; 10 nucleotides line up with TRBD1. The length of the CDR3 is 14 residues. The V segment lost 5 bases and the J segment 6 bases; nucleotides outside the gene matches: 4. Germline assignment: CDR1 SGDLS and CDR2 YYNGEE. The CDR3 protein is CASRPGTGAGELFF. CDR3 sequence (DNA): TGTGCCAGCAGACCCGGGACAGGGGCCGGGGAGCTGTTTTTT.

This rearrangement joins TRBV6-6 to TRBJ2-2, with D unclear. This CDR3 has 13 residues. Germline values: CDR1 MNHNY, CDR2 SVGAGI (reference sequence). The V and J ends lost 11 bases and 5 bases respectively, with 15 bases between them. CDR3: CAHAVLFTGELFF. CDR3 coding DNA: TGTGCCCATGCTGTTTTGTTTACCGGGGAGCTGTTTTTT.

This clone was detected only once. The CDR3 region has the DNA TGTGCCAGCACCCTAGCGGGGGTTGAGCAGTTCTTC. The encoded protein is CASTLAGVEQFF. This sequence joins TRBV6-6 and TRBJ2-1, with 10 bases identical to TRBD2. The CDR3 consists of 12 residues. Germline V lookup: CDR1 MNHNY, CDR2 SVGAGI (reference sequence). The J segment lost 9 bases and the V segment lost 7 bases, leaving 3 bases of the junction unmatched.

This chain connects TRBV21-1 to TRBJ2-7; whether TRBD1, the table's D call, matches the DNA was not checked. TRBV21-1 is noted as a pseudogene. CDR3 size: 14 residues. The CDR3 protein is CASSKETGKYEQYF. DNA for the CDR3: TGTGCCAGCAGCAAAGAGACAGGGAAATACGAGCAGTACTTC.

The chain combines TRBV21-1 with TRBJ2-1; TRBD1 was called by the table and not checked on the DNA. TRBV21-1 constitutes a pseudogene. The length of the CDR3 is 14 residues. CDR3 loop: CAYEGDRGCNEQFF. The CDR3 DNA follows: TGTGCCTACGAAGGGGACAGGGGATGTAATGAGCAGTTCTTC.

The chain has TRBV10-3 and TRBJ2-2; D not resolved. The germline V gene has CDR1 ENHRY and CDR2 SYGVKD. Trimming shortened V by 6 bases and J by 2 bases, and 10 bases separated the two germline ends. The CDR3 runs to 14 residues. As DNA, the CDR3 is TGTGCCATCAGGCCCGAAGGAAACACCGGGGAGCTGTTTTTT. Translation: CAIRPEGNTGELFF.

The chain is built from TRBV7-8 and TRBJ2-2, with D possibly TRBD2 on 6 matching bases. The CDR3 sequence is 17 residues long. CDR1 is SGHVS and CDR2 is FQNEAQ in the germline V gene. The V end was cut by 4 bases, the J end by 5 bases, with 20 bases between. CDR3 amino acids: CASSSDARTGRTGELFF. CDR3 DNA: TGTGCCAGCAGCTCAGACGCACGGACGGGGAGGACCGGGGAGCTGTTTTTT.

The V and J genes are TRBV2 and TRBJ2-7; a weak D match, TRBD2 (6 bases). Germline CDR1 reads SNHLY; CDR2 reads FYNNEI. Trimming removed 4 bases from V and 6 bases from J, with 10 bases in between. This CDR3 region has 12 residues. The CDR3 is CASSGLASEQYF. The DNA for the CDR3 is TGTGCCAGCAGTGGGCTAGCGAGCGAGCAGTACTTC.

V usage is TRBV7-9 and J usage is TRBJ2-1; 7 nucleotides line up with TRBD1. CDR3 size: 14 residues. Germline-derived CDR1 and CDR2 are SEHNR and FQNEAQ (reference sequence). Losses at the gene ends were 3 bases for V and 6 bases for J; bases not matched to a gene: 5. CDR3 DNA sequence: TGTGCCAGCAGCTTGGGACAGACACCCAATGAGCAGTTCTTC. It translates to CASSLGQTPNEQFF.

The chain employs TRBV4-1 and TRBJ1-5; D is unclear. The CDR3 contains 14 residues. V was cut by 1 base and J by 5 bases, with 9 bases left in between. Per the germline V gene, CDR1 is MGHRA and CDR2 is YSYEKL. CDR3: CASSQVGGDQPQHF. The CDR3 DNA is TGCGCCAGCAGCCAAGTCGGCGGGGATCAGCCCCAGCATTTT.

The chain combines TRBV10-3 with TRBJ1-2; 8 nucleotides match TRBD1. The germline V gene encodes CDR1 ENHRY and CDR2 SYGVKD. V was pared by 10 bases and J by 5 bases, with 15 bases of the junction left unmatched. The CDR3 has 15 amino acids. CDR3 residues: CATRQAGGRSYGYTF. The CDR3 region has the DNA TGTGCCACCCGCCAAGCAGGGGGCCGGTCGTATGGCTACACCTTC.